Listed below are T cell receptor beta chains from one sample, sequenced in a study of blood T cell repertoires in COVID-19. Clones were read by immunoSEQ multiplex PCR, and TCRdb kept only the in-frame ones, dropping some. The table has 160,000 or so clones, 80% seen once. Sequenced: peripheral blood. These TCRs come from a man aged 55 to 70 with acute or convalescent COVID-19. Both conserved end residues are part of each CDR3. D genes are given only for firm matches. Clone size is stated in some rows and not others, as once, few, many or a class when expanded.

v_call	clone_size	d_call	j_call	cdr3_aa	cdr3_nt
TRBV5-6	few	.	TRBJ1-4	CASARGDREKLFF	TGTGCCAGCGCCCGGGGGGATCGTGAAAAACTGTTTTTT
TRBV19	.	TRBD1	TRBJ1-2	CASRLGQGEFGYTF	TGTGCCAGTAGACTGGGACAGGGGGAATTTGGCTACACCTTC
TRBV6-6	.	.	TRBJ1-6	CASSPQWTGTETYNSPLHF	TGTGCCAGCAGTCCGCAATGGACGGGAACCGAGACCTATAATTCACCCCTCCACTTT
TRBV28	.	.	TRBJ1-2	CASSLAGDGYTF	TGTGCCAGCAGTTTGGCAGGGGATGGCTACACCTTC
TRBV2	.	.	TRBJ2-1	CASSGLREQFF	TGTGCCAGCAGTGGGCTGCGGGAGCAGTTCTTC
TRBV5-4	.	.	TRBJ2-3	CASSLLQGGAQYF	TGTGCCAGCAGCTTGTTACAGGGTGGGGCGCAGTATTTT
TRBV19	few	.	TRBJ1-5	CASSIGTENQPQHF	TGTGCCAGTAGTATAGGGACAGAAAATCAGCCCCAGCATTTT
TRBV18	.	.	TRBJ2-1	CASSPPHPSSYNEQFF	TGTGCCAGCTCACCACCTCACCCCAGCTCCTACAATGAGCAGTTCTTC
TRBV28	.	.	TRBJ1-2	CASSLLQGRGYTF	TGTGCCAGCAGTTTACTACAGGGACGGGGCTACACCTTC
TRBV4-3	.	TRBD1	TRBJ2-5	CASSQDWGQGALETQYF	TGCGCCAGCAGCCAAGATTGGGGACAGGGGGCATTGGAGACCCAGTACTTC
TRBV7-3	.	TRBD2	TRBJ2-5	CASSLGGGRGQETQYF	TGTGCCAGCAGCTTAGGAGGAGGGAGGGGACAAGAGACCCAGTACTTC
TRBV11-2	.	TRBD1	TRBJ2-2	CASSPRTGESTGELFF	TGTGCCAGCAGCCCTCGGACAGGGGAGTCCACCGGGGAGCTGTTTTTT
TRBV21-1	once	.	TRBJ2-5	CASRAPYPETQYF	TGTGCCAGCAGGGCCCCTTACCCGGAGACCCAGTACTTC
TRBV4-2	.	.	TRBJ1-6	CASSSSQGTLQNSPLHF	TGTGCCAGCAGCTCTAGCCAAGGTACACTGCAAAATTCACCCCTCCACTTT
TRBV5-8	once	.	TRBJ2-6	CASSLYQGGANVLTF	TGTGCCAGCAGCTTGTATCAGGGGGGGGCCAACGTCCTGACTTTC
TRBV27	.	.	TRBJ2-3	CASKGYNGDTQYF	TGTGCCAGCAAGGGGTATAATGGAGATACGCAGTATTTT
TRBV6-4	.	TRBD1	TRBJ2-6	CAGPDRGSGANVLTF	TGTGCCGGCCCGGACAGGGGCTCTGGGGCCAACGTCCTGACTTTC
TRBV9	.	.	TRBJ2-7	CASSVAAGYEQYF	TGTGCCAGCAGCGTAGCCGCCGGTTACGAGCAGTACTTC
TRBV29-1	once	TRBD2	TRBJ2-3	CSVELGLAERTDTQYF	TGCAGCGTTGAGTTAGGACTAGCGGAGAGGACAGATACGCAGTATTTT
TRBV7-9	.	.	TRBJ2-1	CASSLAPDYNEQFF	TGTGCCAGCAGCTTAGCGCCAGATTACAATGAGCAGTTCTTC
TRBV7-2	.	TRBD2	TRBJ2-7	CASSLAGASGEGQYF	TGTGCCAGCAGCTTAGCGGGGGCTAGCGGGGAAGGGCAGTACTTC
TRBV29-1	.	.	TRBJ2-7	CSVQDTGEQYF	TGCAGCGTCCAGGACACGGGTGAGCAGTACTTC
TRBV27	.	TRBD1	TRBJ1-5	CASSRQGGYQPQHF	TGTGCCAGCAGTAGACAGGGAGGTTATCAGCCCCAGCATTTT
TRBV7-9	.	TRBD1	TRBJ2-1	CASSSTGGNEQFF	TGTGCCAGCAGCTCGACAGGGGGCAATGAGCAGTTCTTC
TRBV27	.	TRBD2	TRBJ2-7	CASSSLTSWLYEQYF	TGTGCCAGCAGTTCACTGACTAGCTGGTTGTACGAGCAGTACTTC
TRBV19	.	.	TRBJ1-2	CASSIAGINGYTF	TGTGCCAGTAGTATCGCGGGGATCAATGGCTACACCTTC
TRBV18	.	TRBD2	TRBJ2-1	CASSVGLAGGTSSYNEQFF	TGTGCCAGCTCCGTCGGACTAGCGGGAGGTACTAGCTCCTACAATGAGCAGTTCTTC
TRBV27	.	TRBD1	TRBJ1-2	CASSRQGGGYTF	TGTGCCAGCAGTCGACAGGGCGGGGGCTACACCTTC
TRBV18	once	TRBD1	TRBJ1-2	CASSPRQGGLEGYTF	TGTGCCAGCTCACCCCGACAGGGCGGGTTAGAGGGCTACACCTTC
TRBV20-1	.	.	TRBJ2-7	CSARLYEQYF	TGCAGTGCGCGACTGTACGAGCAGTACTTC
TRBV5-3	.	TRBD1	TRBJ1-5	CARSGRQGTYSNQPQHF	TGTGCCAGAAGCGGACGACAGGGGACCTATAGCAATCAGCCCCAGCATTTT
TRBV10-1	.	.	TRBJ2-7	CASSEETGPYEQYF	TGCGCCAGCAGTGAGGAGACAGGCCCCTACGAGCAGTACTTC
TRBV7-2	.	TRBD1	TRBJ1-4	CASSLEGQTNEKLFF	TGTGCCAGCAGCTTAGAGGGACAGACTAATGAAAAACTGTTTTTT
TRBV27	.	.	TRBJ1-6	CASSYRSSYNSPLHF	TGTGCCAGCAGTTACAGGAGCTCCTATAATTCACCCCTCCACTTT
TRBV9	.	.	TRBJ1-1	CASSVGLDGTEAFF	TGTGCCAGCAGCGTGGGACTGGATGGCACTGAAGCTTTCTTT
TRBV15	.	.	TRBJ1-6	CATSREKVVQANSPLHF	TGTGCCACCAGCAGAGAAAAGGTCGTGCAGGCTAATTCACCCCTCCACTTT
TRBV5-1	.	TRBD1	TRBJ1-5	CASRPTGTGAQPQHF	TGCGCCAGCAGGCCCACCGGGACAGGGGCCCAGCCCCAGCATTTT
TRBV30	.	.	TRBJ1-1	CAWSEIRAFF	TGTGCCTGGAGTGAGATCCGGGCTTTCTTT
TRBV5-1	.	TRBD2	TRBJ2-7	CASSSDGGRASREQYF	TGCGCCAGCAGCTCTGACGGCGGGAGGGCCTCGCGGGAGCAGTACTTC
TRBV30	once	.	TRBJ2-7	CASSKVEGPYEQYF	TGTGCCTCAAGCAAAGTTGAGGGTCCCTACGAGCAGTACTTC
TRBV19	.	TRBD1	TRBJ2-7	CASRETGGSGEQYF	TGTGCCAGTAGGGAGACAGGGGGCAGTGGCGAGCAGTACTTC
TRBV4-3	few	TRBD1	TRBJ1-4	CASSPTGDREKLFF	TGCGCCAGCAGCCCGACAGGGGATCGAGAAAAACTGTTTTTT
TRBV4-2	.	TRBD1	TRBJ1-1	CASSQDWGQVNTEAFF	TGTGCCAGCAGCCAAGATTGGGGACAGGTCAACACTGAAGCTTTCTTT
TRBV29-1	.	.	TRBJ1-1	CSVGGEGLNTEAFF	TGCAGCGTTGGTGGCGAGGGTCTGAACACTGAAGCTTTCTTT
TRBV6-5	.	.	TRBJ2-7	CASRPRQTIYEQYF	TGTGCCAGCAGACCCAGACAGACGATCTACGAGCAGTACTTC
TRBV27	.	TRBD2	TRBJ2-1	CASSFRLAGGGNEQFF	TGTGCCAGCAGTTTCCGACTAGCGGGAGGGGGGAATGAGCAGTTCTTC
TRBV10-3	.	TRBD1	TRBJ1-5	CASTPEQGMQPQHF	TGTGCCTCAACACCCGAACAGGGGATGCAGCCCCAGCATTTT
TRBV5-4	.	TRBD1	TRBJ2-1	CASSFLRTGGNEQFF	TGTGCCAGCAGCTTTCTTCGGACAGGGGGCAATGAGCAGTTCTTC
TRBV6-2/TRBV6-3	.	TRBD1	TRBJ2-7	CASSLGQVAYEQYF	TGTGCCAGCAGCCTGGGACAGGTCGCCTACGAGCAGTACTTC
TRBV19	few	.	TRBJ1-6	CASSPDTNSPLHF	TGTGCCAGTAGTCCTGACACTAATTCACCCCTCCACTTT
TRBV6-5	.	TRBD2	TRBJ2-7	CASSSGGLGSYEQYF	TGTGCCAGCAGTTCCGGGGGGTTGGGCTCCTACGAGCAGTACTTC
TRBV4-3	.	TRBD2	TRBJ2-2	CASSQGLAGGSFATGELFF	TGCGCCAGCAGCCAAGGACTAGCGGGGGGTAGTTTTGCCACCGGGGAGCTGTTTTTT
TRBV5-4	.	TRBD1	TRBJ2-7	CASSRLPGTGKDEQYF	TGTGCCAGCAGCCGCCTGCCCGGGACAGGGAAGGACGAGCAGTACTTC